These 26 T cell receptor beta chains share one sample of origin, sequenced in a study of T cells in Graves' hyperthyroidism and ophthalmopathy (dated by TCRdb to about 2019). The library was generated by multiplex PCR. The data were produced on an Illumina HiSeq 2000. The TCR beta CDR3 regions were amplified from RNA transcripts. A first-round RT-PCR of the TCR CDR3 used the HTBI primer set with the Qiagen OneStep RT-PCR kit. TCRdb reprocessing: public reads trimmed at Q25 with fastp, clones called with MiXCR, in-frame beta chains kept. Duplicate CDR3 protein sequences are folded into a single record with the most common DNA and genes. In this sample the table shows about 480,000 distinct CDR3 sequences, over 13% of which occur a single time. Of the sample, 15% to 20% is held by the ten largest clones. What was sequenced was blood. The receptor set was obtained from a woman aged 18-29 years with Graves' hyperthyroidism.

This clonotype was counted a few times. V usage is TRBV12-3 or TRBV12-4 and J usage is TRBJ1-1; D gene ambiguous. The CDR3 spans 12 residues. V was trimmed by 1 base and J by 8 bases, leaving 8 bases between them. The CDR3 sequence is CASSLVTEEAFF. For the CDR3, the DNA is TGTGCCAGCAGTTTAGTCACAGAAGAAGCTTTCTTT.

This clonotype was counted a few times. The chain uses TRBV5-1 and TRBJ2-1, with D unresolved. Germline CDR1 SGHRS, CDR2 YFSETQ. This CDR3 region has 14 residues. Trimming stripped 2 bases from V and 6 bases from J, with 12 bases between. CDR3 in DNA: TGCGCCAGCAGCTTACGGGCCGGCCCCAATGAGCAGTTCTTC. Translating it yields CASSLRAGPNEQFF.

This clonotype was seen more than once but under ten times. The rearrangement uses TRBV19 and TRBJ1-3, with D unresolved. V was clipped by 3 bases and J by 1 base, with 10 bases between them. The CDR3 has 15 amino acids. Looked up from germline, CDR1 is LNHDA and CDR2 is SQIVND (reference sequence). The CDR3 nucleotides read TGTGCCAGTAGTATCCAGCGGGGATCTGGAAACACCATATATTTT. Translating it yields CASSIQRGSGNTIYF.

About this clonotype itself: The CDR3 does not close with the conserved phenylalanine or tryptophan, likely indicating a read error. The gene calls are TRBV10-2 and TRBJ2-4, with 9 bases identical to TRBD2. The V gene's germline CDR1 is WSHSY and CDR2 SAAADI. The CDR3 covers 17 residues. The trim removed 4 bases at V and 2 bases at J, leaving 9 bases unmatched. The CDR3 bases are TGCGCCAGCAGTGCCCGGACTAGCGTGAGAACCAAAAACATTCAGTACCTC. Protein sequence: CASSARTSVRTKNIQYL.

This clonotype was counted ten times or more. The chain has TRBV5-1 and TRBJ2-1, with D uncertain. The CDR3 loop spans 14 amino acids. The germline V and J ends were trimmed by 1 base and 5 bases, with 10 bases remaining between them. The V gene's germline CDR1 is SGHRS and CDR2 YFSETQ. The DNA of the CDR3 is TGCGCCAGCAGCTTGTCAGGACCCAACAATGAGCAGTTCTTC. Its protein is CASSLSGPNNEQFF.

This rearrangement joins TRBV24-1 to TRBJ2-3, with 8 bases lining up with TRBD1. Germline V gene data show CDR1 as KGHDR and CDR2 as SFDVKD. V lost 0 bases to trimming and J lost 4 bases; unmatched junction nucleotides: 2. The CDR3 covers 15 residues. The CDR3, as DNA: TGTGCCACCAGTGATTTGACAGGGGGATCAGATACGCAGTATTTT. As protein: CATSDLTGGSDTQYF.

This clonotype was detected many times. The V call is TRBV6-1, the J call TRBJ1-5; possible D gene TRBD1, 6 bases. This CDR3 spans 14 amino acids. Germline V lookup: CDR1 MNHNS, CDR2 SASEGT. V shed 8 bases and J shed 5 bases, with 16 bases lying between them. The DNA for the CDR3 is TGTGCCAGCGGCACCGGGACACAATATCAGCCCCAGCATTTT. Its protein product is CASGTGTQYQPQHF.

In this sample, this clonotype turned up a few times. This sequence joins TRBV27 and TRBJ1-2; tentatively, D is TRBD1 (5 bases). The CDR3 runs to 14 residues. Germline CDR1 reads MNHEY; CDR2 reads SMNVEV (reference sequence). Trimming took off 0 bases at V and 7 bases at J, with 12 bases between the two ends. Here the CDR3 reads CASSLSKGNRGYTF. CDR3 DNA: TGTGCCAGCAGTTTATCCAAGGGGAACCGTGGCTACACCTTC.

This clonotype was detected a few times. The chain joins TRBV28 to TRBJ1-4, with D unresolved. V lost 5 bases to trimming and J lost 3 bases, with 19 bases between them. CDR1 is MDHEN, CDR2 SYDVKM, per germline. The CDR3 covers 17 residues. CDR3 coding DNA: TGTGCCAGCAGTCCTCCCGACGCTCTGGGCTCTAATGAAAAACTGTTTTTT. Protein sequence: CASSPPDALGSNEKLFF. The whole variable domain, remainder taken from reference TRBV28 and TRBJ1-4, is DVKVTQSSRYLVKRTGEKVFLECVQDMDHENMFWYRQDPGLGLRLIYFSYDVKMKEKGDIPEGYSVSREKKERFSLILESASTNQTSMYLCASSPPDALGSNEKLFFGSGTQLSVL.

This clonotype showed up many times. The V and J genes are TRBV10-1 and TRBJ1-1, with D perhaps TRBD1 (6 bases). Germline V gene lookup returns CDR1 WNHNN and CDR2 SYGVQD (reference sequence). The CDR3 spans 13 residues. V lost 6 bases and J lost 0, with 8 bases in between. The CDR3 region is CASRQGLNTEAFF. CDR3 bases: TGCGCCAGCAGACAGGGACTGAACACTGAAGCTTTCTTT.

Ten or more counts support this clonotype. The chain employs TRBV18 and TRBJ1-4, with 7 bases aligning to TRBD1. The CDR3 covers 15 residues. CDR1 and CDR2 from the germline V gene are KGHSH and LQKENI. Trimming took 5 bases from V and 5 from J; bases not matched to a gene: 8. The CDR3 DNA reads TGTGCCAGCTCATCTATGGGACAGATAAATGAAAAACTGTTTTTT. This sequence encodes CASSSMGQINEKLFF.

The chain uses TRBV7-3 and TRBJ2-3; D is ambiguous. The CDR3 has 14 residues. V lost 1 base and J 6 bases, leaving 11 bases between the germline ends. The germline CDR1 and CDR2 sequences are SGHTA and FQGTGA. DNA for the CDR3: TGTGCCAGCAGCTTAATGGGGTTATCGGATACGCAGTATTTT. It codes for CASSLMGLSDTQYF.

This clonotype was counted many times. The chain employs TRBV11-3 and TRBJ2-3, with 12 bases fitting TRBD2. The CDR3 is 18 amino acids. Germline V CDR1 and CDR2: SGHNT, YENEEA. The ends lost 4 bases at V and 5 bases at J; junction bases unmatched: 13. DNA for the CDR3: TGTGCCAGCAGCTCCCCTTTATGGACTAGCGGGACAATAGATACGCAGTATTTT. Encoded protein: CASSSPLWTSGTIDTQYF.

This clonotype was seen many times. The V gene is TRBV29-1, the J gene TRBJ2-1; tentative D call: TRBD1 (5 bases). V shed 4 bases and J shed 7 bases, with 5 bases lying between them. Looked up from germline, CDR1 is SQVTM and CDR2 is ANQGSEA. The CDR3 runs to 10 residues. This CDR3 reads CSVGQNEQFF. The DNA for the CDR3 is TGCAGCGTTGGACAGAATGAGCAGTTCTTC.

This clonotype has ten or more counts. The CDR3 region is CAIRTLGEQFF. CDR3 in DNA: TGTGCCATCAGGACCCTGGGGGAGCAGTTCTTC. This sequence joins TRBV10-3 and TRBJ2-1; D gene unclear. Trimming removed 6 bases from V and 10 bases from J, with 10 bases in between. CDR1 is ENHRY, CDR2 SYGVKD, per germline. The CDR3 sequence is 11 residues long.

This clonotype was observed a few times. The chain uses TRBV13 and TRBJ2-5, with 16 bases fitting TRBD2. This CDR3 has 22 amino acids. The ends lost 5 bases at V and 5 bases at J; junction bases unmatched: 23. Germline CDR1 reads PRHDT; CDR2 reads FYEKMQ (reference sequence). The CDR3 protein is CASSPLRTAGTSGRASRETQYF. CDR3 sequence (DNA): TGTGCCAGCAGCCCACTCCGGACCGCCGGGACTAGCGGGAGGGCCAGCCGGGAGACCCAGTACTTC.

This clonotype was recorded a few times. This chain links TRBV4-2 with TRBJ2-5; D might be TRBD2 (5 bases). The CDR3 contains 15 residues. V was trimmed by 1 base and J by 7 bases, leaving 16 bases between them. Germline V gene data show CDR1 as LGHNA and CDR2 as YNFKEQ. CDR3 amino acids: CASSQAAGVMGTQYF. In DNA form, the CDR3 reads TGTGCCAGCAGCCAAGCCGCCGGGGTTATGGGGACCCAGTACTTC.

The J gene is TRBJ1-3, the V gene TRBV6-8; tentative D call: TRBD1 (5 bases). The V gene lost 2 bases and the J gene lost 0 bases, with 17 bases spanning the gap. CDR3 length equals 18 residues. The germline CDR1 and CDR2 sequences are MNHGY and SAAAGT. The DNA of the CDR3 is TGTGCCAGCAGTTACGTCGGGGCCGCCAGACTCTCTGGAAACACCATATATTTT. It translates to CASSYVGAARLSGNTIYF.

Ten or more counts support this clonotype. The chain carries TRBV9 and TRBJ1-1; 9 bases align to TRBD1. CDR1 and CDR2 from the germline V gene are SGDLS and YYNGEE. The CDR3 length is 17 residues. The junction had 9 bases not matched to a gene; V was cut back by 3 bases and J by 0 bases. The CDR3 loop reads CASSGGTGRQLNTEAFF. CDR3 bases: TGTGCCAGCAGCGGAGGGACAGGGCGGCAATTGAACACTGAAGCTTTCTTT.

V gene TRBV7-8 combines with J gene TRBJ2-1, with 11 bases lining up with TRBD2. This CDR3 has 17 residues. The V segment lost 5 bases and the J segment 7 bases; nucleotides outside the gene matches: 13. In germline, CDR1 is SGHVS, CDR2 FQNEAQ. Here the CDR3 DNA reads TGTGCCAGCAGCCTCTTACTCACTAGCGGGAGAAAAAATGAGCAGTTCTTC. Protein: CASSLLLTSGRKNEQFF.

This rearrangement joins TRBV20-1 to TRBJ2-7; 11 bases agree with TRBD2. Trimming at V came to 6 bases and at J to 7 bases, leaving 5 bases not matched to a gene. The CDR3 covers 12 residues. Germline V gives CDR1 DFQATT, CDR2 SNEGSKA (reference sequence). The DNA for the CDR3 is TGCAGTGCCTCGATAGCGGGAGGGGAGCAGTACGTC. The encoded protein is CSASIAGGEQYV.

The chain combines TRBV9 with TRBJ2-2; D may correspond to TRBD1 or TRBD2 (5 bases each). V lost 3 bases to trimming and J lost 10 bases, with 25 bases between them. The germline V gene encodes CDR1 SGDLS and CDR2 YYNGEE. The CDR3 spans 17 residues. CDR3 in amino acids: CASSGLLRDRRAKELFF. The CDR3 DNA follows: TGTGCCAGCAGCGGCCTTCTCCGGGACCGACGAGCTAAGGAGCTGTTTTTT.

This clonotype was recorded many times. This chain links TRBV6-6 with TRBJ1-5; 7 bases map to TRBD1. J gave up 6 bases and V 0 bases, and 5 bases lay outside the gene matches. Germline V lookup: CDR1 MNHNY, CDR2 SVGAGI (reference sequence). The CDR3 totals 15 residues. The CDR3 region is CASSYSRQGVQPQHF. The CDR3 coding sequence is TGTGCCAGCAGTTACTCGAGGCAGGGGGTTCAGCCCCAGCATTTT.

This clonotype turned up a few times. The chain combines TRBV4-1 with TRBJ2-1; 15 bases align to TRBD2. CDR3 length equals 20 residues. V gave up 3 bases and J gave up 0 bases; unmatched junction bases: 9. Germline V gene sequence: CDR1 MGHRA, CDR2 YSYEKL. CDR3 in amino acids: CASSHPRGTSGGSSYNEQFF. The CDR3 DNA follows: TGCGCCAGCAGCCACCCCCGAGGGACTAGCGGGGGGAGCTCCTACAATGAGCAGTTCTTC.

This clonotype was observed at least ten times. The chain uses TRBV5-1 and TRBJ2-1, with D maybe TRBD2 (6 bases). Trimming removed 0 bases at V and 3 bases at J, with 10 bases between. Germline CDR1 SGHRS, CDR2 YFSETQ. The CDR3 runs 15 residues. DNA for the CDR3: TGCGCCAGCAGCTTGGGGGGAGGCGACTACAATGAGCAGTTCTTC. It is translated as CASSLGGGDYNEQFF.

With regard to this clonotype: A read error may be the cause here, since a much bigger clone is one base away. The chain couples TRBV2 to TRBJ2-2; TRBD1 agrees at 7 bases. CDR1 and CDR2 (germline): SNHLY, FYNNEI. This CDR3 region has 12 residues. Here the CDR3 DNA reads TGTGTCAGCAGACAGGGAACCGGGGAGCTGTTTTTT. It translates to CVSRQGTGELFF.